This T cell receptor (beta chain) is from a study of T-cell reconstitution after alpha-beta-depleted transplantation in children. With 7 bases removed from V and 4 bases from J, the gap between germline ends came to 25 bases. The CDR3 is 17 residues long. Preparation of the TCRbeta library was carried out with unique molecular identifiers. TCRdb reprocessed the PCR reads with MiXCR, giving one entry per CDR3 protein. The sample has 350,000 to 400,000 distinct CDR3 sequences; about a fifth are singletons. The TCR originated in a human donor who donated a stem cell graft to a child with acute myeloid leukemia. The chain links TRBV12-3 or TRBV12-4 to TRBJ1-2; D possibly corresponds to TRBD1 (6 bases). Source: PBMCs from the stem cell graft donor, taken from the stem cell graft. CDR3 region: CASTDTLPGRGVYGYTF. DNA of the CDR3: TGTGCCAGCACCGATACCCTTCCGGGCAGGGGAGTCTATGGCTACACCTTC.